These 9 T cell receptor beta chains came from one sample sequenced in a study of shared T cell receptors in the human thymus. Sequencing used immunoSEQ multiplex PCR; TCRdb keeps in-frame clones, though not all of them. The table shows 650,000 to 950,000 clones, with 70% to 90% occurring only once. The sample was also reused in another study, on human thymus T cells.

The sequenced material came from thymocytes. Receptor source: a girl less than two years old with a congenital heart defect.

The chain recombines TRBV9 with TRBJ1-1, with D unresolved. The CDR3 consists of 13 residues. From germline, CDR1 is SGDLS and CDR2 YYNGEE. V shed 6 bases and J shed 5 bases, with 14 bases lying between them. The CDR3 is CASTPRLSTEAFF. DNA of the CDR3: TGTGCCAGCACCCCCCGATTGAGTACTGAAGCTTTCTTT.

V usage is TRBV10-2 and J usage is TRBJ1-1; 10 positions agree with TRBD1. Trimming removed 4 bases from V and 5 bases from J; junction bases left unmatched: 13. The germline V gene encodes CDR1 WSHSY and CDR2 SAAADI. The CDR3 has 17 amino acids. CDR3 in DNA: TGCGCCAGCAGTGGGAAAGGGACAGGGGAGGTTGGGACTGAAGCTTTCTTT. Its translation is CASSGKGTGEVGTEAFF.

This clone occurred once. This chain connects TRBV9 to TRBJ2-5; the match to TRBD1 covers 11 bases. The germline V gene has CDR1 SGDLS and CDR2 YYNGEE. This CDR3 contains 16 residues. V lost 2 bases, J lost 3 bases, and 6 bases stayed unmatched. The CDR3 is CASSVGTGGREETQYF. The CDR3 DNA reads TGTGCCAGCAGCGTGGGGACAGGGGGTAGGGAAGAGACCCAGTACTTC. Looking up the rest from reference TRBV9 and TRBJ2-5 gives the full variable domain: DSGVTQTPKHLITATGQRVTLRCSPRSGDLSVYWYQQSLDQGLQFLIQYYNGEERAKGNILERFSAQQFPDLHSELNLSSLELGDSALYFCASSVGTGGREETQYFGPGTRLLVL.

The chain couples TRBV5-1 to TRBJ2-7, with D perhaps TRBD1 (5 bases). The CDR3 extends over 15 amino acids. Germline V gene sequence: CDR1 SGHRS, CDR2 YFSETQ. Trimming stripped 3 bases from V and 3 bases from J, with 16 bases between. The CDR3 region has the DNA TGCGCCAGCAGCTCTCGAAACAGGAACCTCTACGAGCAGTACTTC. It codes for CASSSRNRNLYEQYF.

The rearrangement uses TRBV7-2 and TRBJ2-5; TRBD2 might be the D (6 bases). This CDR3 region has 15 residues. The germline V gene encodes CDR1 SGHTA and CDR2 FQGNSA. Deletions cut 0 bases from V and 7 bases from J, with 15 bases between. The DNA of the CDR3 is TGTGCCAGCAGCTTAGCCAGCGGGCGTGACCGGACCCAGTACTTC. Protein product: CASSLASGRDRTQYF.

In regard to this clone: Other DNA sequences of this sample code for an identical CDR3. The chain joins TRBV19 to TRBJ1-6; 8 nucleotides agree with TRBD1. Per germline, CDR1 LNHDA and CDR2 SQIVND (reference sequence). The CDR3 consists of 15 residues. V was pared by 5 bases and J by 9 bases, with 9 bases of the junction left unmatched. The CDR3 is CASSSTGTGSSPLHF. CDR3 nucleotides: TGTGCCAGTAGTTCTACCGGGACAGGAAGTTCACCCCTCCACTTT.

The V and J genes are TRBV12-5 and TRBJ1-2, with D perhaps matching TRBD1 (5 bases). The germline CDR1 and CDR2 sequences are LGHNT and FRNRAP. This CDR3 comprises 14 residues. Trimming took 6 bases from V and 2 from J, leaving 13 bases between them. CDR3 residues: CASGEGIANYGYTF. CDR3 nucleotide sequence: TGTGCTAGTGGGGAGGGGATTGCCAACTATGGCTACACCTTC.

The rearrangement joins TRBV19 to TRBJ1-1; no definite D call. The germline V and J ends were trimmed by 10 bases and 4 bases, with 13 bases remaining between them. The CDR3 runs 12 residues. Germline V lookup: CDR1 LNHDA, CDR2 SQIVND (reference sequence). The chain's CDR3 is CATTKGSTEAFF. Here the CDR3 DNA reads TGTGCCACCACGAAAGGGAGCACTGAAGCTTTCTTT.

The chain combines TRBV5-1 with TRBJ2-1; 8 bases are shared with TRBD2. This CDR3 contains 18 residues. Germline V lookup: CDR1 SGHRS, CDR2 YFSETQ. Germline trimming cut 0 bases from V and 5 bases from J; bases unmatched to any gene: 13. The chain's CDR3 is CASSLAGRARFPHNEQFF. DNA for the CDR3: TGCGCCAGCAGCTTGGCCGGGAGGGCGAGGTTCCCTCACAATGAGCAGTTCTTC.